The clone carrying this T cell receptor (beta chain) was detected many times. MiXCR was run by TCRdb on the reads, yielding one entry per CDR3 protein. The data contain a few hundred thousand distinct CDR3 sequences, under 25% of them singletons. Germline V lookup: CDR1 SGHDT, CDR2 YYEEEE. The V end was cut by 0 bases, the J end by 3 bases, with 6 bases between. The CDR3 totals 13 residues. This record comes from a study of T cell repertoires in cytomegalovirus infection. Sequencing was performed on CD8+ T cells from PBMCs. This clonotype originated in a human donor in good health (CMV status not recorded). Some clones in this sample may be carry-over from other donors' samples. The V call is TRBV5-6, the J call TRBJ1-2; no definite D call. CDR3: CASSLEGYYGYTF. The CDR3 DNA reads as TGTGCCAGCAGCTTGGAAGGATACTATGGCTACACCTTC.